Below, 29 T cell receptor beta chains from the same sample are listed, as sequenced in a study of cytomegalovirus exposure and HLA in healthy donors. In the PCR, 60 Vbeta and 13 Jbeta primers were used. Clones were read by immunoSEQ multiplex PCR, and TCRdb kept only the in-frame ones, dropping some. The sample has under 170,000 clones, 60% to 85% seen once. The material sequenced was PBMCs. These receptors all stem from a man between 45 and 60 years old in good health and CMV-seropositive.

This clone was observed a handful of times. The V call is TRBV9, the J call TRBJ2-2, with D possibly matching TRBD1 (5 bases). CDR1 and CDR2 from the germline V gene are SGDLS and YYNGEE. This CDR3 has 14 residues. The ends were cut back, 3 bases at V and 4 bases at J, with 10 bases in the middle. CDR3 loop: CASSAGIGTGELFF. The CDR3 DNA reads TGTGCCAGCAGCGCAGGGATCGGCACCGGGGAGCTGTTTTTT.

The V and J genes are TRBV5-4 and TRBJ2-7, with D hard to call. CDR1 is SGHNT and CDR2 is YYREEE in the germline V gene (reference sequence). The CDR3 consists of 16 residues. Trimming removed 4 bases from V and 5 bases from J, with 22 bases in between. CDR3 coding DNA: TGTGCCAGCAGCCCGTCTCTGCTTAGCATGCTCCACGAGCAGTACTTC. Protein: CASSPSLLSMLHEQYF.

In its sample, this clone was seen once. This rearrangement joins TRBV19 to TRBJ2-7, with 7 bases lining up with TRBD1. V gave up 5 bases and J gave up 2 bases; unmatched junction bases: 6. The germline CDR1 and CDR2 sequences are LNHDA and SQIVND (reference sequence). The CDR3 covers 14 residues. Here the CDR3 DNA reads TGTGCCAGTAGTCTCTCCGGGACAGCCTACGAGCAGTACTTC. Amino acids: CASSLSGTAYEQYF. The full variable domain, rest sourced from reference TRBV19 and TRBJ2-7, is DGGITQSPKYLFRKEGQNVTLSCEQNLNHDAMYWYRQDPGQGLRLIYYSQIVNDFQKGDIAEGYSVSREKKESFPLTVTSAQKNPTAFYLCASSLSGTAYEQYFGPGTRLTVT.

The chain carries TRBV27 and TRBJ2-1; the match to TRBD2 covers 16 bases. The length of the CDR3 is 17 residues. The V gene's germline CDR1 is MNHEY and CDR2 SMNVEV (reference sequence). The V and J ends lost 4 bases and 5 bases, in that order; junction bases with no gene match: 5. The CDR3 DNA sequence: TGTGCCAGCAGTTCTGGGACTAGCGGGAGGGGAAACAATGAGCAGTTCTTC. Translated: CASSSGTSGRGNNEQFF.

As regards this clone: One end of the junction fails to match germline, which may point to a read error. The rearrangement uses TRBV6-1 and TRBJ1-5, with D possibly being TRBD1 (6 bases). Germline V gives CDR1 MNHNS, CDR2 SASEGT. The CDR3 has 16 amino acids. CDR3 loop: CASNEIGGNLDQPQHF. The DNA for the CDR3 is TGTGCCAGCAATGAAATAGGGGGAAATTTGGATCAGCCCCAGCATTTT.

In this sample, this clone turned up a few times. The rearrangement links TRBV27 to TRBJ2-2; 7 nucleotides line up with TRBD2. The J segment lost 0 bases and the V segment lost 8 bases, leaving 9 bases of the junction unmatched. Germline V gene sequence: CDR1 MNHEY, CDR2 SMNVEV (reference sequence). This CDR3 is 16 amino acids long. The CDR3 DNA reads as TGTGCCAGCTCCTACCTGGGGAGGGCGAACACCGGGGAGCTGTTTTTT. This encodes CASSYLGRANTGELFF.

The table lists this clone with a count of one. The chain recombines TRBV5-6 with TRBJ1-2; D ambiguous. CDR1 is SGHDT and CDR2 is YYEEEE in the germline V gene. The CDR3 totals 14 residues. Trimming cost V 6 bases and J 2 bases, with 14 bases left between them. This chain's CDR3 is CASMKGAGNYGYTF. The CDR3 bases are TGTGCCAGCATGAAGGGAGCCGGAAACTATGGCTACACCTTC.

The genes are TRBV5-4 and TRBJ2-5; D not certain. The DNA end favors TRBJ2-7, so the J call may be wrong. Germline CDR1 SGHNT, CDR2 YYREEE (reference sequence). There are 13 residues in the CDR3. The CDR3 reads CASSLGSNYEQYF. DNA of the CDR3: TGTGCCAGCAGCTTGGGCAGCAACTACGAGCAGTACTTC.

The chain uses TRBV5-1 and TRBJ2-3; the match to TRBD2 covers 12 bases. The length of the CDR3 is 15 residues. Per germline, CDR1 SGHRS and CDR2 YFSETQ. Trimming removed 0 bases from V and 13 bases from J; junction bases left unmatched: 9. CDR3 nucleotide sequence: TGCGCCAGCAGCTTGGCATTTGGGACTAGCGGGCGAGAGTATTTT. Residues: CASSLAFGTSGREYF.

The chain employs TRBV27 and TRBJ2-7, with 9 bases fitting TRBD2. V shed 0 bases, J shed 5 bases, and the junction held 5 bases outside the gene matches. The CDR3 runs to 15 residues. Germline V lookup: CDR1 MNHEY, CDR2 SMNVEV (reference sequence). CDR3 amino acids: CASSLSASGINEQYF. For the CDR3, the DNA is TGTGCCAGCAGTTTATCGGCTAGCGGGATTAACGAGCAGTACTTC.

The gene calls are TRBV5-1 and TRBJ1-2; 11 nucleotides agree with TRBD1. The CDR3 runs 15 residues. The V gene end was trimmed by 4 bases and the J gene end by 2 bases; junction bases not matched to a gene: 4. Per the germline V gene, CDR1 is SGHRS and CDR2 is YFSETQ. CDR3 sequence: CASSDGTGGNYGYTF. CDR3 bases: TGCGCCAGCAGCGACGGGACAGGGGGAAACTATGGCTACACCTTC.

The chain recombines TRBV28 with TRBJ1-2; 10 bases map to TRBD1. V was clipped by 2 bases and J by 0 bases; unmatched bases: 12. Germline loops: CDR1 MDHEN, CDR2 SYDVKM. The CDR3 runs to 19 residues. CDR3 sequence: CASSLVAPDRGRANYGYTF. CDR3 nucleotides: TGTGCCAGCAGTTTAGTGGCCCCCGACAGGGGGCGAGCTAACTATGGCTACACCTTC.

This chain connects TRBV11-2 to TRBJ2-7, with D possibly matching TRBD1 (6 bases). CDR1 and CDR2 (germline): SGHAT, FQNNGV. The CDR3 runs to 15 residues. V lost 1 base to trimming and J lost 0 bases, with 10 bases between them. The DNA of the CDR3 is TGTGCCAGCAGCTTAGTGACAGGTATCTCCTACGAGCAGTACTTC. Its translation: CASSLVTGISYEQYF. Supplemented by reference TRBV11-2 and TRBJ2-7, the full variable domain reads EAGVAQSPRYKIIEKRQSVAFWCNPISGHATLYWYQQILGQGPKLLIQFQNNGVVDDSQLPKDRFSAERLKGVDSTLKIQPAKLEDSAVYLCASSLVTGISYEQYFGPGTRLTVT.

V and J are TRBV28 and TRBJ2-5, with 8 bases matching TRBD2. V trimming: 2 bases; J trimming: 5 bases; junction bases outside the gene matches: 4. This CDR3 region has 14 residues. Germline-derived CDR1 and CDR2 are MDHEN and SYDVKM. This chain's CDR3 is CASSLAGGRETQYF. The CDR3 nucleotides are TGTGCCAGCAGTTTAGCGGGAGGAAGGGAGACCCAGTACTTC. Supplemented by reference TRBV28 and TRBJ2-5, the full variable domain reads DVKVTQSSRYLVKRTGEKVFLECVQDMDHENMFWYRQDPGLGLRLIYFSYDVKMKEKGDIPEGYSVSREKKERFSLILESASTNQTSMYLCASSLAGGRETQYFGPGTRLLVL.

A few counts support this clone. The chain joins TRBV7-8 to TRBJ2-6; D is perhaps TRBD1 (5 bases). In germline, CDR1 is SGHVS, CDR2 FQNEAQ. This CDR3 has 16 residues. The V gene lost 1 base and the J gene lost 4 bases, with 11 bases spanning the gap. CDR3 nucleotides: TGTGCCAGCAGCTTAGACCAGGGTTACGGGGCCAACGTCCTGACTTTC. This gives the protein CASSLDQGYGANVLTF.

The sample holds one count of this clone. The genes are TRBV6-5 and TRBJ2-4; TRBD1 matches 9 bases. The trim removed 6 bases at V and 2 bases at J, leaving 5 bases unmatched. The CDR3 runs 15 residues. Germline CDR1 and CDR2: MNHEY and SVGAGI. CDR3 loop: CASSRQGDPKNIQYF. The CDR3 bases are TGTGCCAGCAGCCGACAGGGGGACCCCAAAAACATTCAGTACTTC.

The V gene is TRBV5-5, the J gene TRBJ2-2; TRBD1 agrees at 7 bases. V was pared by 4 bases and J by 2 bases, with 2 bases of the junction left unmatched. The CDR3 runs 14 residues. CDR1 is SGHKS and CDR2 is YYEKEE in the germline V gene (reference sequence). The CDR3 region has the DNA TGTGCCAGCAGCCGGGACAGTAACACCGGGGAGCTGTTTTTT. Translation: CASSRDSNTGELFF.

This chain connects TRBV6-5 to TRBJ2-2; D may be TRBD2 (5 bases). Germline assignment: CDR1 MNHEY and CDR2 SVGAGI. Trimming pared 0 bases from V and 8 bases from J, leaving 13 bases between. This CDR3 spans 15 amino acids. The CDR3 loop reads CASSYSAWRGGELFF. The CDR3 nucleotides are TGTGCCAGCAGTTACTCCGCCTGGAGAGGGGGGGAGCTGTTTTTT.

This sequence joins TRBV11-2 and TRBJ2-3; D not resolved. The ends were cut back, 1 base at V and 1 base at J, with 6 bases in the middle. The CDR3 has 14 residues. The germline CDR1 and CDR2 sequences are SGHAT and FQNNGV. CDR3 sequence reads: CASSLAPGTDTQYF. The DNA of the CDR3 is TGTGCCAGCAGCTTAGCGCCAGGCACAGATACGCAGTATTTT.

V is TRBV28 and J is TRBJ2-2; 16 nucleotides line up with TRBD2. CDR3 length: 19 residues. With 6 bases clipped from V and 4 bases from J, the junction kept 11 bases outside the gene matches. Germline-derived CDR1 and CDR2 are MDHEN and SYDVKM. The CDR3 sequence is CASSAPPGLAGGGTGELFF. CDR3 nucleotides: TGTGCCAGCAGCGCGCCTCCGGGACTAGCGGGAGGGGGCACCGGGGAGCTGTTTTTT.

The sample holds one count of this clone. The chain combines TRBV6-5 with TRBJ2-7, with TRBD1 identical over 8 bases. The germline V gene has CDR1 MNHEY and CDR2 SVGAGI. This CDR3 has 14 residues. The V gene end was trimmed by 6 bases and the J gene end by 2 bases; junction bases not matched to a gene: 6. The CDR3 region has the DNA TGTGCCAGCAGACCGGGGGACAGGACCTACGAGCAGTACTTC. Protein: CASRPGDRTYEQYF.

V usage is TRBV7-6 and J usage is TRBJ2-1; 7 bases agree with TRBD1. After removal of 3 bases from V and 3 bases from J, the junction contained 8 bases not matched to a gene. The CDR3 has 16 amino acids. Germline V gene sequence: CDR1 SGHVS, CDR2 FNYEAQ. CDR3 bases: TGTGCCAGCAGCTTGTTCGGGACAGCGGTCTACAATGAGCAGTTCTTC. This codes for CASSLFGTAVYNEQFF.

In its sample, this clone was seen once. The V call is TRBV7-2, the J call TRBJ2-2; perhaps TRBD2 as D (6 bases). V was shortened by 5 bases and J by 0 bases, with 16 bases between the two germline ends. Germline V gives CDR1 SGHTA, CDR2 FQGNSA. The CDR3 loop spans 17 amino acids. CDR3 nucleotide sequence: TGTGCCAGCAGCCTGGGGCCCCCGGGAGCGAACACCGGGGAGCTGTTTTTT. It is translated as CASSLGPPGANTGELFF.

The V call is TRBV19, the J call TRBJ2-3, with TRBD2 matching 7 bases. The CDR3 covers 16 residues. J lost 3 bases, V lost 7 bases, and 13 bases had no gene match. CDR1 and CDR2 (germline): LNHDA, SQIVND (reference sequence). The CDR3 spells CASKRTSGVGTDTQYF. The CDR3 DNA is TGTGCCAGTAAACGGACTAGTGGAGTGGGGACAGATACGCAGTATTTT. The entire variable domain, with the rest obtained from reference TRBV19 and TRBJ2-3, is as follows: DGGITQSPKYLFRKEGQNVTLSCEQNLNHDAMYWYRQDPGQGLRLIYYSQIVNDFQKGDIAEGYSVSREKKESFPLTVTSAQKNPTAFYLCASKRTSGVGTDTQYFGPGTRLTVL.

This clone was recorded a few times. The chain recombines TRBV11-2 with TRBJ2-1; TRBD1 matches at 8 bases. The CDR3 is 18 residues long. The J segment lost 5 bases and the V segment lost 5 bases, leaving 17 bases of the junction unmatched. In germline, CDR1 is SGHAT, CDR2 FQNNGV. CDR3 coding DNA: TGTGCCAGCAGCCCATTGGTTTCCCCGACAGGGGCGAACAATGAGCAGTTCTTC. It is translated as CASSPLVSPTGANNEQFF.

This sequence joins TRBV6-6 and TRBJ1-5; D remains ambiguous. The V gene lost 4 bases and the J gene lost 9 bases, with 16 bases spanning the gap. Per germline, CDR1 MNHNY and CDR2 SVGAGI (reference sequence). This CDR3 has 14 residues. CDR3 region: CASSLIESSGPQHF. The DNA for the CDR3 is TGTGCCAGCAGTTTAATAGAGAGTTCGGGGCCCCAGCATTTT.

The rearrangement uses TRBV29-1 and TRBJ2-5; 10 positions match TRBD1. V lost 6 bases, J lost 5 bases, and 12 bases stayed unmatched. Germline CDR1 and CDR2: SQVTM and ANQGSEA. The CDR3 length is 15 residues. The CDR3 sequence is CSVATGDRGPETQYF. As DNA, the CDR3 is TGCAGCGTCGCCACTGGGGACAGGGGTCCGGAGACCCAGTACTTC.

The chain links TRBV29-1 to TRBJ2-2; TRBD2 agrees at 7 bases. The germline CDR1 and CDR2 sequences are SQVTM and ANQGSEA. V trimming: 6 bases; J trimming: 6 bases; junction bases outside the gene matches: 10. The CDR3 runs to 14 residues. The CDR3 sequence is CSVGEGRGAGELFF. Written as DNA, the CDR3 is TGCAGCGTGGGGGAGGGTAGGGGCGCCGGGGAGCTGTTTTTT.

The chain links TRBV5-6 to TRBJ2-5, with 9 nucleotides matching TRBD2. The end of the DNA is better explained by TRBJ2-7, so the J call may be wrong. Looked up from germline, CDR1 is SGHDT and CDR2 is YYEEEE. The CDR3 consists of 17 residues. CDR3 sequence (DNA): TGTGCCAGCAGCTTGCTGGGCGCGGGAGGGCCTTCCCTCGAGCAGTACTTC. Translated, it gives CASSLLGAGGPSLEQYF.